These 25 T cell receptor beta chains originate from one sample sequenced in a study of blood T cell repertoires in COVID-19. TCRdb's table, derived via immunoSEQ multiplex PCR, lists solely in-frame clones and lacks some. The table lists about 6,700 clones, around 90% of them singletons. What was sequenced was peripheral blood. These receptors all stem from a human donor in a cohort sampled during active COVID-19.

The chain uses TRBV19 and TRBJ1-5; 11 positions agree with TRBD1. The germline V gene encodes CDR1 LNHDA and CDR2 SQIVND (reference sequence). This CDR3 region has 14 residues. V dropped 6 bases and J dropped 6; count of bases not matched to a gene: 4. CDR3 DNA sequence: TGTGCCAGTAGGGACAGGGGGCTGGGTCAGCCCCAGCATTTT. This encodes CASRDRGLGQPQHF.

The CDR3: CASSVETGRFYEQYF. The CDR3 nucleotides are TGTGCCAGCAGCGTAGAGACAGGGAGATTCTACGAGCAGTACTTC. This rearrangement joins TRBV9 to TRBJ2-7; 7 bases map to TRBD1. Germline V gene sequence: CDR1 SGDLS, CDR2 YYNGEE. This CDR3 contains 15 residues. The junction had 6 bases not matched to a gene; V was cut back by 0 bases and J by 3 bases.

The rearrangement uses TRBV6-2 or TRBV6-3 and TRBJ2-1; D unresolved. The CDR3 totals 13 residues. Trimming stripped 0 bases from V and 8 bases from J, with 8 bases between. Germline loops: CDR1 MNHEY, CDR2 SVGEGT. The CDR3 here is CASSYSSVDEQFF. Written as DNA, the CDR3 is TGTGCCAGCAGTTACTCCTCGGTGGATGAGCAGTTCTTC.

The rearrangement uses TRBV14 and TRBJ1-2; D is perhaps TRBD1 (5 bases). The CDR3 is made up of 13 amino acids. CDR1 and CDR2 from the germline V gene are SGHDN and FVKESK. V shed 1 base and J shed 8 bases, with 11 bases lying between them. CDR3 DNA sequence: TGTGCCAGCAGCCAAGTCCGACAGACCGGCTACACCTTC. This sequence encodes CASSQVRQTGYTF.

The CDR3 loop reads CASSPDPGTSKGEQYF. CDR3 in DNA: TGTGCCAGCAGCCCCGATCCCGGGACTAGCAAGGGCGAGCAGTACTTC. The V call is TRBV4-2, the J call TRBJ2-7; 9 bases fit TRBD2. CDR1 is LGHNA and CDR2 is YNFKEQ in the germline V gene. The CDR3 is 16 amino acids. V trimming: 4 bases; J trimming: 6 bases; junction bases outside the gene matches: 13.

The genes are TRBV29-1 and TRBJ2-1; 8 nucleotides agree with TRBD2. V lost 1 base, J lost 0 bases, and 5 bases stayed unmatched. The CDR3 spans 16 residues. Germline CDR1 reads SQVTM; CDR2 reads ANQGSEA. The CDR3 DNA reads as TGCAGCGTTGAAGGAATAGCGGGGAGCTCCTACAATGAGCAGTTCTTC. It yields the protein CSVEGIAGSSYNEQFF.

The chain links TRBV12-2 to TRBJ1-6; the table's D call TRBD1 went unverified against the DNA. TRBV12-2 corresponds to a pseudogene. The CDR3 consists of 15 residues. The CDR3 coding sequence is TGTGCAAGTCGCCTCGGGACAGGAGATAATTCACCCCTCCACTTT. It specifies CASRLGTGDNSPLHF.

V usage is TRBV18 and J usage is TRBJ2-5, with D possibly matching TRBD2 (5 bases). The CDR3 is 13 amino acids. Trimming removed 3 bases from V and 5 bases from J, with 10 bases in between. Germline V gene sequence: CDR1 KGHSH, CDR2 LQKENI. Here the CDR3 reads CASSPERGETQYF. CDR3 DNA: TGTGCCAGCTCACCCGAACGCGGGGAGACCCAGTACTTC.

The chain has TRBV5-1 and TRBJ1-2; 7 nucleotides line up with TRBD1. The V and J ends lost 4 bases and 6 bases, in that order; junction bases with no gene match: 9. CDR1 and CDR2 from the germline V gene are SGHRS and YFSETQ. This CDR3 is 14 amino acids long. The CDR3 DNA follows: TGCGCCAGCAGCGGCAGGGGGGCTCTGGATGGCTACACCTTC. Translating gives CASSGRGALDGYTF.

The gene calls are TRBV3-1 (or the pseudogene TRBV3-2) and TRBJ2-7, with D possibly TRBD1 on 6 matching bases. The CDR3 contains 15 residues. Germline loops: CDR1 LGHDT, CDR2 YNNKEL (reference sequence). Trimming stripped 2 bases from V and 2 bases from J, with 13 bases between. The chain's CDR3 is CASSQRRQEPYEQYF. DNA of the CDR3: TGTGCCAGCAGCCAACGGAGACAGGAGCCCTACGAGCAGTACTTC.

The CDR3 DNA reads as TGTGCCAGCAGTGAAGCCGGACATTCTAACTATGGCTACACCTTC. This gives the protein CASSEAGHSNYGYTF. This sequence joins TRBV2 and TRBJ1-2; D may be TRBD1 (5 bases). The CDR3 has 15 amino acids. The V gene's germline CDR1 is SNHLY and CDR2 FYNNEI. Trimming removed 0 bases from V and 0 bases from J, with 8 bases in between.

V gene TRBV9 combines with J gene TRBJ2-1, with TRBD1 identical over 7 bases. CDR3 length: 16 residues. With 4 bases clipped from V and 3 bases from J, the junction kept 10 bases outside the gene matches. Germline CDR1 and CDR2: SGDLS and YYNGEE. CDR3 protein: CASSSDPGTVYNEQFF. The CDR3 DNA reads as TGTGCCAGCAGCTCTGACCCCGGGACAGTCTACAATGAGCAGTTCTTC.

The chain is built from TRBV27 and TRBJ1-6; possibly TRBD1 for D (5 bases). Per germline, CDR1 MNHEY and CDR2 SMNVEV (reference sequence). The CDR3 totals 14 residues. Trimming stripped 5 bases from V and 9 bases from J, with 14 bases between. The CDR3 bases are TGTGCCAGCAGTCGTCCCCCGGGACTTTCACCCCTCCACTTT. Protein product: CASSRPPGLSPLHF.

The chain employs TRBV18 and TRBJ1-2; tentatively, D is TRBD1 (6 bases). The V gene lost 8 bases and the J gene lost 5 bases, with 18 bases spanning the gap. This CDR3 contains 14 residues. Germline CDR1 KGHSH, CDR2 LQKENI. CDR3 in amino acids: CASAYSGAMYGYTF. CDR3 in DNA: TGTGCCAGCGCATACTCAGGGGCCATGTATGGCTACACCTTC. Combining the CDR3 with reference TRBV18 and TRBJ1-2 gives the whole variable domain NAGVMQNPRHLVRRRGQEARLRCSPMKGHSHVYWYRQLPEEGLKFMVYLQKENIIDESGMPKERFSAEFPKEGPSILRIQQVVRGDSAAYFCASAYSGAMYGYTFGSGTRLTVV.

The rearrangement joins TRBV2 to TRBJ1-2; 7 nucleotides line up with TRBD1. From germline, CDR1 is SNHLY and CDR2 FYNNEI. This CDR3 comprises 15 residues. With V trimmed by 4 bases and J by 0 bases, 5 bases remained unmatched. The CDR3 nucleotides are TGTGCCAGCAGTGCGGACAGGAGAGCTAACTATGGCTACACCTTC. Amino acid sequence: CASSADRRANYGYTF.

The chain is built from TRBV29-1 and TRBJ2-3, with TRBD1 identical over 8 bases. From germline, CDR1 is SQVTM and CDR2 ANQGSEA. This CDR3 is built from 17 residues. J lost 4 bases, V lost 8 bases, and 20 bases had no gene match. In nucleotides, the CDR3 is TGCAGCACATCGTCCGGGACAGGAGACTTGGTCGCAGATACGCAGTATTTT. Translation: CSTSSGTGDLVADTQYF.

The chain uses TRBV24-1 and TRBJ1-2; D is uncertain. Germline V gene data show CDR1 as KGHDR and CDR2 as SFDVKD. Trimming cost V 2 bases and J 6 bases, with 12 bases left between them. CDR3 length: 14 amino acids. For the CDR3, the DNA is TGTGCCACCAGTGATTCCCGAGCCGGGAATGGCTACACCTTC. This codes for CATSDSRAGNGYTF.

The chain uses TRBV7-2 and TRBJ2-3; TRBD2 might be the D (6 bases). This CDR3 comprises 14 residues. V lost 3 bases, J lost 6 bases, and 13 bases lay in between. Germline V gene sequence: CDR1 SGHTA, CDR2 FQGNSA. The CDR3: CASSFIRRGDTQYF. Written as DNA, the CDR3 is TGTGCCAGCAGCTTTATTCGGAGGGGCGATACGCAGTATTTT.

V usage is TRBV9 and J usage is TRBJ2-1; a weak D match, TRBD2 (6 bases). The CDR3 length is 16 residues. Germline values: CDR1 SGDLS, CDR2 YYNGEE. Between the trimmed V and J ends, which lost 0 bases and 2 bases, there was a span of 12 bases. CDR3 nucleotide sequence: TGTGCCAGCAGCGTAGTTTGGAGGGGCCCCTACAATGAGCAGTTCTTC. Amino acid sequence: CASSVVWRGPYNEQFF. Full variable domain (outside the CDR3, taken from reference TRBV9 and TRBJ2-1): DSGVTQTPKHLITATGQRVTLRCSPRSGDLSVYWYQQSLDQGLQFLIQYYNGEERAKGNILERFSAQQFPDLHSELNLSSLELGDSALYFCASSVVWRGPYNEQFFGPGTRLTVL.

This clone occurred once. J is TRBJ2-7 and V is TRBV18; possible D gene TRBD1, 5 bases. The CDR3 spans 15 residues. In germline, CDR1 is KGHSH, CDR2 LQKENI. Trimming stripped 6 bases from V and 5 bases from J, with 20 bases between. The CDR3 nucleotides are TGTGCCAGCTCGCCGTCCATCGACAGACGCGACGAGCAGTACTTC. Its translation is CASSPSIDRRDEQYF. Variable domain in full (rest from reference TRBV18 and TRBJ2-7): NAGVMQNPRHLVRRRGQEARLRCSPMKGHSHVYWYRQLPEEGLKFMVYLQKENIIDESGMPKERFSAEFPKEGPSILRIQQVVRGDSAAYFCASSPSIDRRDEQYFGPGTRLTVT.

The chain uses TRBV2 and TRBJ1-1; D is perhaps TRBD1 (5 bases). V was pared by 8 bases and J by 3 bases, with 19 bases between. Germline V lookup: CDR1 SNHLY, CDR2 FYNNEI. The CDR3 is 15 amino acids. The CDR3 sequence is CASEGTLKWDTEAFF. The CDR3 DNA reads TGTGCCAGCGAAGGGACTCTCAAATGGGACACTGAAGCTTTCTTT.

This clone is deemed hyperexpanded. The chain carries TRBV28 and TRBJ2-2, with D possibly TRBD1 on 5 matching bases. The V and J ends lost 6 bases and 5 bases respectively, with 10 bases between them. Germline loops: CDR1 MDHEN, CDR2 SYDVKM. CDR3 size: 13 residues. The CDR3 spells CASSRRGTGELFF. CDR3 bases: TGTGCCAGCAGCCGAAGGGGTACCGGGGAGCTGTTTTTT.

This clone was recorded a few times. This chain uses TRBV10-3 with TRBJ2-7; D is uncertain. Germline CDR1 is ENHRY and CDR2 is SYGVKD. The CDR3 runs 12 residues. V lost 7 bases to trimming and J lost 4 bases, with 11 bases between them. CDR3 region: CAINDGGYEQYF. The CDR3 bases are TGTGCCATCAATGACGGCGGATACGAGCAGTACTTC.

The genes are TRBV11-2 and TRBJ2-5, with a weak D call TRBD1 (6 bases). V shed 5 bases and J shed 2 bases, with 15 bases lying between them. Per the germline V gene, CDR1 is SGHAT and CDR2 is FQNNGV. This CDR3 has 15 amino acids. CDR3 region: CASSTQKGVQETQYF. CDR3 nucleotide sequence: TGTGCCAGCAGCACTCAGAAGGGGGTTCAAGAGACCCAGTACTTC.

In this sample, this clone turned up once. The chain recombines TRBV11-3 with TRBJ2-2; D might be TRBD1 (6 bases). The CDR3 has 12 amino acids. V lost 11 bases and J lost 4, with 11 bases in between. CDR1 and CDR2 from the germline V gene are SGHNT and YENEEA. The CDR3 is CAWGLGTGELFF. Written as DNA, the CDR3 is TGTGCCTGGGGGCTGGGCACCGGGGAGCTGTTTTTT. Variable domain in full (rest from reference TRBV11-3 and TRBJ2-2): EAGVVQSPRYKIIEKKQPVAFWCNPISGHNTLYWYLQNLGQGPELLIRYENEEAVDDSQLPKDRFSAERLKGVDSTLKIQPAELGDSAVYLCAWGLGTGELFFGEGSRLTVL.